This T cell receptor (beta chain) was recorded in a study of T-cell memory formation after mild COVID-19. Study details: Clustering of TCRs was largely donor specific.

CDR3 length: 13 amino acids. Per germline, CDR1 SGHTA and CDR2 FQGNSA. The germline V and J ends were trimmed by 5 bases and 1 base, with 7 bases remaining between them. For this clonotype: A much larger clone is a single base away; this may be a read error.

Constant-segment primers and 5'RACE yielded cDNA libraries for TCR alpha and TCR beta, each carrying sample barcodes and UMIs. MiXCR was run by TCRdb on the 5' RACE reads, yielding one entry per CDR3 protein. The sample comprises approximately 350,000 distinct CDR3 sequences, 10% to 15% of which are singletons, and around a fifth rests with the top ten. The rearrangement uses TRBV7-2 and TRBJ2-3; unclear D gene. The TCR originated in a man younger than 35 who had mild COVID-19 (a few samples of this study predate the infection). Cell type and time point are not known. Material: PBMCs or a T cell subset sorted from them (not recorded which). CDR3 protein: CASSPLGTDTQYF. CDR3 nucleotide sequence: TGTGCCAGCAGCCCGCTGGGCACAGATACGCAGTATTTT.